The 20 T cell receptor beta chains below all came from one sample that was sequenced in a study of blood T cell repertoires in COVID-19. Profiling relied on immunoSEQ multiplex PCR, and the TCRdb table lists in-frame clones only, not all of them. The data contain about 320,000 clones, roughly 85% of them singletons. The sample comprised PBMCs or T cells enriched from blood (not recorded which). Source of these receptors: a woman in her 30s who had been exposed to COVID-19.

V is TRBV27 and J is TRBJ1-3; D remains unclear. The length of the CDR3 is 13 residues. With 2 bases removed from V and 4 bases from J, the gap between germline ends came to 6 bases. Germline values: CDR1 MNHEY, CDR2 SMNVEV (reference sequence). DNA of the CDR3: TGTGCCAGCAGTTTAACTAGGGGAAACACCATATATTTT. Translation gives CASSLTRGNTIYF.

The chain carries TRBV24-1 and TRBJ1-2; 8 bases match TRBD1. The CDR3 runs 13 residues. V lost 0 bases, J lost 7 bases, and 0 bases stayed unmatched. From germline, CDR1 is KGHDR and CDR2 SFDVKD. The CDR3 DNA follows: TGTGCCACCAGTGATTTGGGACAGGGTGGCTACACCTTC. It encodes CATSDLGQGGYTF.

V usage is TRBV19 and J usage is TRBJ2-2; D might be TRBD2 (6 bases). V lost 1 base, J lost 7 bases, and 13 bases lay in between. CDR1 LNHDA and CDR2 SQIVND come from the germline V gene (reference sequence). The CDR3 is made up of 15 amino acids. This CDR3 reads CASSIVPRGSGELFF. CDR3 coding DNA: TGTGCCAGTAGTATAGTCCCTCGGGGGAGCGGGGAGCTGTTTTTT. Based on the CDR3 plus reference TRBV19 and TRBJ2-2, the full variable domain is DGGITQSPKYLFRKEGQNVTLSCEQNLNHDAMYWYRQDPGQGLRLIYYSQIVNDFQKGDIAEGYSVSREKKESFPLTVTSAQKNPTAFYLCASSIVPRGSGELFFGEGSRLTVL.

The chain employs TRBV5-1 and TRBJ1-2, with TRBD1 matching over 8 bases. V lost 5 bases, J lost 6 bases, and 15 bases stayed unmatched. The CDR3 consists of 16 residues. Per germline, CDR1 SGHRS and CDR2 YFSETQ. The CDR3 loop reads CASRPPLGTGRDGYTF. CDR3 coding DNA: TGCGCCAGCAGGCCGCCACTCGGGACAGGAAGGGATGGCTACACCTTC.

The V call is TRBV7-8, the J call TRBJ2-7; 15 nucleotides align to TRBD2. The CDR3 sequence is 17 residues long. Germline V gene sequence: CDR1 SGHVS, CDR2 FQNEAQ. J gave up 2 bases and V 6 bases, and 8 bases lay outside the gene matches. The CDR3 region has the DNA TGTGCCAGCAGTTTCATTGGGACTAGCGGGAGGACCTACGAGCAGTACTTC. Its translation: CASSFIGTSGRTYEQYF. Variable domain in full (rest from reference TRBV7-8 and TRBJ2-7): GAGVSQSPRYKVAKRGQDVALRCDPISGHVSLFWYQQALGQGPEFLTYFQNEAQLDKSGLPSDRFFAERPEGSVSTLKIQRTQQEDSAVYLCASSFIGTSGRTYEQYFGPGTRLTVT.

The chain joins TRBV5-1 to TRBJ1-1; perhaps TRBD1 as D (6 bases). Trimming cost V 3 bases and J 0 bases, with 21 bases left between them. Germline CDR1 and CDR2: SGHRS and YFSETQ. This CDR3 is 18 amino acids long. CDR3 DNA sequence: TGCGCCAGCAGCTCCGAAGGGGGGGGGCGCGGGTTGAACACTGAAGCTTTCTTT. Protein product: CASSSEGGGRGLNTEAFF.

The gene calls are TRBV7-2 and TRBJ2-7; no reliable D call. Germline V lookup: CDR1 SGHTA, CDR2 FQGNSA. Trimming removed 4 bases at V and 2 bases at J, with 15 bases between. The CDR3 consists of 15 residues. Here the CDR3 reads CASSSDFGGTYEQYF. The CDR3 DNA follows: TGTGCCAGCAGCTCAGACTTCGGCGGAACCTACGAGCAGTACTTC.

This clone was observed a handful of times. Here the CDR3 reads CASSDRWNTEAFF. The CDR3, as DNA: TGTGCCAGCAGTGACAGATGGAACACTGAAGCTTTCTTT. V usage is TRBV12-3 or TRBV12-4 and J usage is TRBJ1-1, with D perhaps matching TRBD1 (5 bases). There are 13 residues in the CDR3. With 5 bases removed from V and 1 base from J, the gap between germline ends came to 8 bases.

CDR3 in DNA: TGTGCCAGCAGCGAGACAGATTCCTACGAGCAGTACTTC. This sequence encodes CASSETDSYEQYF. V and J are TRBV9 and TRBJ2-7, with D maybe TRBD1 (5 bases). V dropped 3 bases and J dropped 1 base, with 8 bases sitting between them. Germline loops: CDR1 SGDLS, CDR2 YYNGEE. This CDR3 is built from 13 residues.

This sequence joins TRBV7-6 and TRBJ2-1; 9 bases align to TRBD1. The germline V gene has CDR1 SGHVS and CDR2 FNYEAQ. The CDR3 is made up of 15 amino acids. V was pared by 6 bases and J by 7 bases, with 10 bases of the junction left unmatched. The CDR3 DNA follows: TGTGCCAGCAGACATGGACAGGGGTTAAATAATGAGCAGTTCTTC. Encoded protein: CASRHGQGLNNEQFF. The whole variable domain, remainder taken from reference TRBV7-6 and TRBJ2-1, is GAGVSQSPRYKVTKRGQDVALRCDPISGHVSLYWYRQALGQGPEFLTYFNYEAQQDKSGLPNDRFSAERPEGSISTLTIQRTEQRDSAMYRCASRHGQGLNNEQFFGPGTRLTVL.

The V and J genes are TRBV11-2 and TRBJ2-5; 12 bases align to TRBD2. This CDR3 is 18 amino acids long. The V gene end was trimmed by 3 bases and the J gene end by 5 bases; junction bases not matched to a gene: 13. Germline V gene data show CDR1 as SGHAT and CDR2 as FQNNGV. CDR3: CASSFRSSGLAGGETQYF. The CDR3 coding sequence is TGTGCCAGCAGCTTTAGATCCTCTGGGCTAGCGGGAGGGGAGACCCAGTACTTC.

V usage is TRBV13 and J usage is TRBJ2-7, with TRBD2 matching over 8 bases. The germline V gene has CDR1 PRHDT and CDR2 FYEKMQ (reference sequence). This CDR3 has 15 residues. Losses at the gene ends were 5 bases for V and 2 bases for J; bases not matched to a gene: 8. As DNA, the CDR3 is TGTGCCAGCAGCCTCATAGCGGGGAATACCTACGAGCAGTACTTC. It yields the protein CASSLIAGNTYEQYF.

The CDR3 sequence: CASSVAIQPQHF. As DNA, the CDR3 is TGTGCCAGCAGTGTAGCCATTCAGCCCCAGCATTTT. The chain has TRBV2 and TRBJ1-5, with D unclear. CDR1 is SNHLY, CDR2 FYNNEI, per germline. The CDR3 runs to 12 residues. Between the trimmed V and J ends, which lost 4 bases and 6 bases, there was a span of 7 bases.

The J gene is TRBJ2-1, the V gene TRBV9; the match to TRBD2 covers 10 bases. The germline V gene has CDR1 SGDLS and CDR2 YYNGEE. The CDR3 extends over 14 amino acids. V shed 3 bases, J shed 10 bases, and the junction held 7 bases outside the gene matches. The CDR3 nucleotides are TGTGCCAGCAGCGCCCTAGCGGGAGAGGACGAGCAGTTCTTC. It is translated as CASSALAGEDEQFF.

The rearrangement links TRBV6-5 to TRBJ1-2, with D maybe TRBD1 (5 bases). V was clipped by 10 bases and J by 3 bases, with 15 bases between them. Germline assignment: CDR1 MNHEY and CDR2 SVGAGI. The CDR3 sequence is 13 residues long. CDR3 nucleotides: TGTGCCACCGTACCGGGACTTTACTATGGCTACACCTTC. It is translated as CATVPGLYYGYTF.

With regard to this clone: Other DNA sequences in the same sample also yield this CDR3. In nucleotides, the CDR3 is TGTGCCAGTAGTATAGGACTAGCGGGCTCCTACGAGCAGTACTTC. Residues: CASSIGLAGSYEQYF. The genes are TRBV19 and TRBJ2-7; 10 bases are a match to TRBD2. This CDR3 has 15 residues. The germline V gene has CDR1 LNHDA and CDR2 SQIVND (reference sequence). Trimming removed 1 base from V and 0 bases from J; junction bases left unmatched: 0. The full variable domain, with the rest looked up from reference TRBV19 and TRBJ2-7, is DGGITQSPKYLFRKEGQNVTLSCEQNLNHDAMYWYRQDPGQGLRLIYYSQIVNDFQKGDIAEGYSVSREKKESFPLTVTSAQKNPTAFYLCASSIGLAGSYEQYFGPGTRLTVT.

The rearrangement uses TRBV12-2 and TRBJ1-5; TRBD1, as called in the table, went unchecked against the DNA. TRBV12-2 is deemed a pseudogene. The length of the CDR3 is 17 residues. CDR3 coding DNA: TGTGCAAGTCGCTTACCCAAGGTACAGCCGGTCAATCAGCCCCAGCATTTT. Amino acid sequence: CASRLPKVQPVNQPQHF.

This sequence joins TRBV20-1 and TRBJ2-1, with 8 bases lining up with TRBD2. CDR3 length: 11 amino acids. The germline gives CDR1 DFQATT, CDR2 SNEGSKA (reference sequence). Trimming at V came to 5 bases and at J to 13 bases, leaving 7 bases not matched to a gene. The CDR3 DNA sequence: TGCAGTGCTCCATGGACTAGCCTCCAGTTCTTC. This translates into CSAPWTSLQFF.

This chain links TRBV9 with TRBJ1-1; D call uncertain. Germline V lookup: CDR1 SGDLS, CDR2 YYNGEE. The CDR3 covers 13 residues. Trimming stripped 1 base from V and 2 bases from J, with 6 bases between. CDR3 in amino acids: CASSVSPNTEAFF. The CDR3 nucleotides are TGTGCCAGCAGCGTAAGCCCTAACACTGAAGCTTTCTTT.

The CDR3 sequence is CASSQSSNRDRGGYTF. The DNA for the CDR3 is TGTGCCAGCAGCCAATCCTCTAACCGGGACAGGGGTGGCTACACCTTC. This sequence joins TRBV3-1 (or the pseudogene TRBV3-2) and TRBJ1-2; 10 bases fit TRBD1. There are 16 residues in the CDR3. V gave up 2 bases and J gave up 7 bases; unmatched junction bases: 10. Germline loops: CDR1 LGHDT, CDR2 YNNKEL (reference sequence).